Below are 20 T cell receptor beta chains sequenced from a single sample in a study of T cells in Graves' hyperthyroidism and ophthalmopathy. TCR beta CDR3 regions were amplified from RNA transcripts. HTBI primers were used for first-round RT-PCR of the TCR CDR3. TCRdb fed the multiplex PCR reads into MiXCR, producing one record per CDR3 protein. The sample consists of about 640,000 distinct CDR3 sequences, less than 25% of them appearing once. The sequenced sample was blood. The receptors stem from a man aged 25 to 45 with Graves' ophthalmopathy.

The chain joins TRBV12-3 or TRBV12-4 to TRBJ2-7; no clear D. This CDR3 has 12 amino acids. V lost 5 bases and J 3 bases, leaving 8 bases between the germline ends. The CDR3 nucleotides read TGTGCCAGCAGTCAGACTGACTACGAGCAGTACTTC. This translates into CASSQTDYEQYF.

Only a few counts were recorded for this clonotype. V gene TRBV30 combines with J gene TRBJ1-3; unclear D gene. V dropped 1 base and J dropped 2 bases, with 0 bases sitting between them. Per the germline V gene, CDR1 is GTSNPN and CDR2 is SVGIG (reference sequence). The CDR3 covers 11 residues. The CDR3 DNA reads as TGTGCCTGGAGTGCTGGAAACACCATATATTTT. It encodes CAWSAGNTIYF.

The rearrangement uses TRBV11-2 and TRBJ1-4; weak D call: TRBD1 (6 bases). Trimming took 5 bases from V and 10 from J, leaving 20 bases between them. The CDR3 loop spans 15 amino acids. Per germline, CDR1 SGHAT and CDR2 FQNNGV. The CDR3 DNA reads TGTGCCAGCAGCCGTCTGACCGGGACAAGGGGAAAACTGTTTTTT. This gives the protein CASSRLTGTRGKLFF.

The chain carries TRBV10-3 and TRBJ2-7; possible D gene TRBD1, 5 bases. Trimming took 0 bases from V and 2 from J, leaving 11 bases between them. This CDR3 is built from 15 residues. The germline V gene has CDR1 ENHRY and CDR2 SYGVKD. Here the CDR3 reads CAISESGAGPYEQYF. The CDR3 bases are TGTGCCATCAGTGAGTCGGGTGCAGGGCCCTACGAGCAGTACTTC.

This clonotype was picked up many times. The rearrangement joins TRBV20-1 to TRBJ2-7, with TRBD1 matching over 9 bases. Germline V gene data show CDR1 as DFQATT and CDR2 as SNEGSKA (reference sequence). V shed 5 bases and J 3 bases; nucleotides not matched to a gene: 11. The CDR3 is 15 residues long. CDR3 DNA: TGCAGTGCTCGACCTCGGACAGGGGCCATCTACGAGCAGTACTTC. Translating it yields CSARPRTGAIYEQYF.

The CDR3 DNA reads as TGCAGTGCTAGAGTTTCAGGGTCCCCGGGGAACACTGAAGCTTTCTTT. It translates to CSARVSGSPGNTEAFF. The chain combines TRBV20-1 with TRBJ1-1; maybe TRBD1 (5 bases). V lost 1 base and J lost 1, with 16 bases in between. Germline V gives CDR1 DFQATT, CDR2 SNEGSKA (reference sequence). The CDR3 loop spans 16 amino acids.

The J gene is TRBJ1-3, the V gene TRBV6-1; D gene unclear. CDR3 length: 15 residues. Germline loops: CDR1 MNHNS, CDR2 SASEGT. With 6 bases removed from V and 2 bases from J, the gap between germline ends came to 14 bases. CDR3 protein: CASSLSRGTGNTIYF. The CDR3 nucleotides are TGTGCCAGCAGCCTGTCCCGAGGAACTGGAAACACCATATATTTT.

J is TRBJ1-2 and V is TRBV28; D ambiguous. The CDR3 consists of 13 residues. Between the trimmed V and J ends, which lost 7 bases and 2 bases, there was a span of 11 bases. Germline CDR1 reads MDHEN; CDR2 reads SYDVKM. The CDR3 protein is CASTSGVNYGYTF. The DNA for the CDR3 is TGTGCCAGCACCTCCGGGGTAAACTATGGCTACACCTTC.

About this clonotype: Given a much more abundant clone one base away, this may be a read error. The chain couples TRBV7-2 to TRBJ2-1; TRBD2 aligns across 9 bases. The germline gives CDR1 SGHTA, CDR2 FQGNSA. The CDR3 length is 13 residues. The CDR3 nucleotides are TGTGCCAGCAGCCCTGGGACTAGCAATGAGCAGTCCTTC. This sequence encodes CASSPGTSNEQSF.

This clonotype was seen a handful of times. This chain joins TRBV14 and TRBJ1-1; perhaps TRBD1 as D (6 bases). Between the trimmed V and J ends, which lost 4 bases and 7 bases, there was a span of 13 bases. Germline CDR1 and CDR2: SGHDN and FVKESK. There are 13 residues in the CDR3. The CDR3 DNA sequence: TGTGCCAGCAGCCCCTGGACAGTAAATGAAGCTTTCTTT. This gives the protein CASSPWTVNEAFF.

This clonotype has a count of ten or more. The chain has TRBV5-1 and TRBJ2-1; the D gene is possibly TRBD2 (5 bases). Deletions cut 5 bases from V and 2 bases from J, with 17 bases between. CDR3 length equals 16 residues. Germline-derived CDR1 and CDR2 are SGHRS and YFSETQ. DNA for the CDR3: TGCGCCAGCAGGAAGGAGGATGCGACGACCTACAATGAGCAGTTCTTC. This codes for CASRKEDATTYNEQFF.

The rearrangement uses TRBV29-1 and TRBJ2-1, with TRBD2 identical over 7 bases. Germline CDR1 reads SQVTM; CDR2 reads ANQGSEA. V shed 3 bases and J 6 bases; nucleotides not matched to a gene: 8. The CDR3 is made up of 14 amino acids. CDR3 region: CSVDQAGRGNEQFF. CDR3 sequence (DNA): TGCAGCGTTGATCAGGCAGGGAGGGGCAATGAGCAGTTCTTC.

For this clonotype: This could be a read error, since a much larger clone is one nucleotide away. The chain uses TRBV7-8 and TRBJ1-5, with a tentative D call TRBD1 (6 bases). Trimming took off 5 bases at V and 3 bases at J, with 14 bases between the two ends. The germline CDR1 and CDR2 sequences are SGHVS and FQNEAQ. CDR3 length equals 15 residues. CDR3 residues: CASSKFQGTNQPQHF. Here the CDR3 DNA reads TGTGCCAGCAGCAAATTTCAGGGGACCAATCAGCCCCAGCATTTT.

This clonotype appeared a few times. J is TRBJ1-2 and V is TRBV3-1, with D unresolved. CDR1 and CDR2 (germline): LGHDT, YNNKEL (reference sequence). V gave up 4 bases and J gave up 7 bases, with 10 bases separating them. This CDR3 spans 12 amino acids. The CDR3 sequence is CASSPRPGGYTF. In nucleotides, the CDR3 is TGTGCCAGCAGCCCCCGCCCGGGTGGCTACACCTTC.

This clonotype was seen ten or more times. The chain carries TRBV28 and TRBJ1-5; D is ambiguous. Deletions cut 8 bases from V and 4 bases from J, with 15 bases between. Germline CDR1 reads MDHEN; CDR2 reads SYDVKM. This CDR3 spans 14 amino acids. The chain's CDR3 is CASCVPPGNQPQHF. The DNA for the CDR3 is TGTGCCAGCTGCGTCCCCCCGGGGAATCAGCCCCAGCATTTT.

This clonotype was found a few times. The J gene is TRBJ2-2, the V gene TRBV7-9; 7 positions agree with TRBD2. V lost 6 bases and J lost 5; bases outside the gene matches: 12. Germline V gene data show CDR1 as SEHNR and CDR2 as FQNEAQ (reference sequence). The CDR3 totals 16 residues. CDR3 sequence (DNA): TGTGCCAGCAGTCCCAGGGCGGGAGACGGAACCGGGGAGCTGTTTTTT. Protein: CASSPRAGDGTGELFF.

This clonotype occurred many times. The chain carries TRBV18 and TRBJ2-1; 14 positions agree with TRBD2. J lost 9 bases, V lost 6 bases, and 7 bases had no gene match. This CDR3 spans 15 amino acids. Germline V CDR1 and CDR2: KGHSH, LQKENI. For the CDR3, the DNA is TGTGCCAGCTCCCCCCGACTAGCGGGAGGGGTTGAGCAGTTCTTC. Its protein is CASSPRLAGGVEQFF.

This clonotype was observed at least ten times. The rearrangement uses TRBV7-2 and TRBJ1-1, with 9 nucleotides matching TRBD1. CDR1 is SGHTA and CDR2 is FQGNSA in the germline V gene. The CDR3 consists of 15 residues. V lost 2 bases and J lost 6; bases outside the gene matches: 7. CDR3 in DNA: TGTGCCAGCAGCTTAATAGGGGGACAGGGACCTGAAGCTTTCTTT. Translation: CASSLIGGQGPEAFF.

The table lists this clonotype with many counts. The chain couples TRBV6-1 to TRBJ1-1; D not resolved. The germline gives CDR1 MNHNS, CDR2 SASEGT. There are 14 residues in the CDR3. V was shortened by 2 bases and J by 4 bases, with 11 bases between the two germline ends. CDR3 coding DNA: TGTGCCAGCAGTGAATTGGGAGGAGGCACTGAAGCTTTCTTT. Translating it yields CASSELGGGTEAFF.

This clonotype was counted between two and nine times. The chain joins TRBV5-1 to TRBJ2-3, with 9 bases matching TRBD1. V was clipped by 6 bases and J by 3 bases; unmatched bases: 8. Germline values: CDR1 SGHRS, CDR2 YFSETQ. CDR3 length: 15 amino acids. The DNA for the CDR3 is TGCGCCAGCAACCCGGGACAGGGTGGGACAGATACGCAGTATTTT. The encoded protein is CASNPGQGGTDTQYF.